The 21 T cell receptor beta chains in this list originate from one sample, sequenced in a study of cytomegalovirus exposure and HLA in healthy donors. 13 Jbeta primers and 60 Vbeta primers were used for the PCR. Clones were read by immunoSEQ multiplex PCR, and TCRdb kept only the in-frame ones, dropping some. The table records about 160,000 clones, over 60% of them present only once. Sequencing input: PBMCs. The receptor source for this set is a woman in her 30s in good health and CMV-seronegative.

J is TRBJ2-1 and V is TRBV27; 8 bases match TRBD2. The CDR3 sequence is 16 residues long. Losses at the gene ends were 3 bases for V and 5 bases for J; bases not matched to a gene: 9. Per the germline V gene, CDR1 is MNHEY and CDR2 is SMNVEV (reference sequence). The CDR3 loop reads CASSFLAGPADNEQFF. DNA of the CDR3: TGTGCCAGCAGTTTTTTAGCGGGACCAGCTGACAATGAGCAGTTCTTC.

The chain carries TRBV29-1 and TRBJ2-7; tentatively, D is TRBD1 (7 bases). The CDR3 totals 12 residues. V lost 7 bases and J lost 0, with 10 bases in between. Germline-derived CDR1 and CDR2 are SQVTM and ANQGSEA. The CDR3 protein is CSAGDSSYEQYF. In DNA, the CDR3 is TGCAGCGCGGGGGACAGCTCCTACGAGCAGTACTTC.

The chain recombines TRBV4-2 with TRBJ2-5; D is perhaps TRBD2 (6 bases). The CDR3 consists of 15 residues. V lost 4 bases to trimming and J lost 0 bases, with 12 bases between them. Germline CDR1 LGHNA, CDR2 YNFKEQ. CDR3 in DNA: TGTGCCAGCAGCCCAGGGAGGATAAACCAAGAGACCCAGTACTTC. Translating gives CASSPGRINQETQYF.

The chain recombines TRBV13 with TRBJ2-5, with 15 bases aligning to TRBD2. CDR1 PRHDT and CDR2 FYEKMQ come from the germline V gene (reference sequence). The CDR3 extends over 17 amino acids. The J segment lost 0 bases and the V segment lost 5 bases, leaving 4 bases of the junction unmatched. Written as DNA, the CDR3 is TGTGCCAGCAGCCCCGGACTAGCGGGAGGGAACCAAGAGACCCAGTACTTC. Translating gives CASSPGLAGGNQETQYF.

V usage is TRBV10-3 and J usage is TRBJ1-6; a possible D gene is TRBD1 (5 bases). The CDR3 extends over 13 amino acids. Trimming took off 6 bases at V and 8 bases at J, with 11 bases between the two ends. The germline CDR1 and CDR2 sequences are ENHRY and SYGVKD. The CDR3 DNA follows: TGTGCCATCAGCCCACAAGGGGATTCACCCCTCCACTTT. Its protein product is CAISPQGDSPLHF.

This clone has just a few counts. The CDR3 DNA reads TGTGCCAGCAGTGGACAGGAAAGTCAGCCCCAGCATTTT. Amino acid sequence: CASSGQESQPQHF. The V gene is TRBV6-1, the J gene TRBJ1-5; weak D call: TRBD1 (6 bases). V dropped 4 bases and J dropped 6 bases, with 10 bases sitting between them. The germline V gene has CDR1 MNHNS and CDR2 SASEGT. The CDR3 is made up of 13 amino acids.

This clone was counted a single time. A junction boundary mismatches the germline segment, possibly from a read error. The chain carries TRBV7-9 and TRBJ2-2; 8 nucleotides line up with TRBD2. The CDR3 totals 16 residues. Germline V gene data show CDR1 as SEHNR and CDR2 as FQNEAQ (reference sequence). The CDR3 sequence is CSSSFRGSGTTGELFF. CDR3 nucleotides: TGTTCCAGCAGCTTTCGTGGTAGCGGGACCACCGGGGAGCTGTTTTTT.

This chain connects TRBV6-5 to TRBJ1-6, with D maybe TRBD1 (6 bases). V was pared by 4 bases and J by 6 bases, with 13 bases between. The CDR3 is 15 amino acids. Germline lookup yields CDR1 MNHEY and CDR2 SVGAGI. The CDR3 here is CASSLLTGPNSPLHF. The CDR3 region has the DNA TGTGCCAGCAGTTTGTTGACAGGTCCTAATTCACCCCTCCACTTT.

This chain links TRBV14 with TRBJ2-3, with 9 bases lining up with TRBD1. This CDR3 is built from 17 residues. In germline, CDR1 is SGHDN, CDR2 FVKESK. The V and J ends lost 4 bases and 3 bases, in that order; junction bases with no gene match: 11. CDR3 region: CASSRSDRGPWTDTQYF. CDR3 nucleotides: TGTGCCAGCAGCCGGTCGGACAGGGGCCCGTGGACAGATACGCAGTATTTT.

The genes are TRBV7-3 and TRBJ1-1; D is possibly TRBD1 (6 bases). V shed 2 bases and J shed 1 base, with 17 bases lying between them. From germline, CDR1 is SGHTA and CDR2 FQGTGA. CDR3 length: 17 residues. CDR3 region: CASSLQGSPGSNTEAFF. DNA for the CDR3: TGTGCCAGCAGCTTACAGGGGTCGCCTGGATCGAACACTGAAGCTTTCTTT. The full variable domain, with the rest looked up from reference TRBV7-3 and TRBJ1-1, is GAGVSQTPSNKVTEKGKYVELRCDPISGHTALYWYRQSLGQGPEFLIYFQGTGAADDSGLPNDRFFAVRPEGSVSTLKIQRTERGDSAVYLCASSLQGSPGSNTEAFFGQGTRLTVV.

J is TRBJ2-2 and V is TRBV6-5, with 8 bases fitting TRBD2. Germline CDR1 and CDR2: MNHEY and SVGAGI. This CDR3 spans 15 amino acids. V lost 5 bases and J lost 2; bases outside the gene matches: 4. The CDR3 bases are TGTGCCAGCAGTAGATTAGCGGGAAACACCGGGGAGCTGTTTTTT. The encoded protein is CASSRLAGNTGELFF.

The chain joins TRBV7-6 to TRBJ2-1, with 8 positions matching TRBD2. The ends lost 5 bases at V and 3 bases at J; junction bases unmatched: 9. Germline V gene lookup returns CDR1 SGHVS and CDR2 FNYEAQ. The CDR3 extends over 16 amino acids. For the CDR3, the DNA is TGTGCCAGCAGCCCCGGGGGACTAGTGATCTACAATGAGCAGTTCTTC. Residues: CASSPGGLVIYNEQFF. Combining the CDR3 with reference TRBV7-6 and TRBJ2-1 gives the whole variable domain GAGVSQSPRYKVTKRGQDVALRCDPISGHVSLYWYRQALGQGPEFLTYFNYEAQQDKSGLPNDRFSAERPEGSISTLTIQRTEQRDSAMYRCASSPGGLVIYNEQFFGPGTRLTVL.

This clone has only one observation. The CDR3 sequence is CAIPQNYGYTF. As DNA, the CDR3 is TGTGCCATCCCCCAAAACTATGGCTACACCTTC. This chain uses TRBV2 with TRBJ1-2; D is ambiguous. The V and J ends lost 10 bases and 2 bases respectively, with 8 bases between them. This CDR3 contains 11 residues. Germline V gives CDR1 SNHLY, CDR2 FYNNEI.

V is TRBV12-5 and J is TRBJ2-7; possibly TRBD2 for D (6 bases). V was cut by 1 base and J by 6 bases, with 10 bases left in between. The length of the CDR3 is 13 residues. Germline assignment: CDR1 LGHNT and CDR2 FRNRAP. CDR3 amino acids: CASGLETSTEQYF. The CDR3 DNA reads TGTGCTAGTGGTTTGGAGACTAGTACCGAGCAGTACTTC.

The chain couples TRBV20-1 to TRBJ2-1, with D perhaps matching TRBD2 (6 bases). The CDR3 has 11 amino acids. Germline CDR1 reads DFQATT; CDR2 reads SNEGSKA (reference sequence). CDR3 sequence (DNA): TGCAGCGGGGGTCGCGCAGATGAGCAGTTCTTC. Its protein product is CSGGRADEQFF.

The gene calls are TRBV2 and TRBJ1-2, with a possible D match to TRBD1 (5 bases). CDR1 SNHLY and CDR2 FYNNEI come from the germline V gene. This CDR3 is built from 12 residues. Trimming cost V 4 bases and J 4 bases, with 7 bases left between them. The CDR3, as DNA: TGTGCCAGCAGTGGGGGGGGCTATGGCTACACCTTC. Encoded protein: CASSGGGYGYTF.

This chain uses TRBV30 with TRBJ1-3; no clear D. The CDR3 totals 15 residues. The V end lost 3 bases, the J end lost 2 bases, and 14 bases lay between the germline ends. Germline V gene sequence: CDR1 GTSNPN, CDR2 SVGIG (reference sequence). For the CDR3, the DNA is TGTGCCTGGAGAGCGATGGGTTTAGCTGGAAACACCATATATTTT. It yields the protein CAWRAMGLAGNTIYF.

The sample holds a few counts of this clone. This rearrangement joins TRBV19 to TRBJ2-2; 7 bases agree with TRBD2. Germline loops: CDR1 LNHDA, CDR2 SQIVND (reference sequence). V was clipped by 9 bases and J by 3 bases; unmatched bases: 7. The CDR3 length is 14 residues. CDR3 in amino acids: CASHWGGDTGELFF. The CDR3 bases are TGTGCCAGCCATTGGGGGGGTGACACCGGGGAGCTGTTTTTT.

The chain has TRBV7-3 and TRBJ2-5, with 9 bases lining up with TRBD2. This CDR3 region has 15 residues. CDR1 is SGHTA, CDR2 FQGTGA, per germline. After removal of 3 bases from V and 2 bases from J, the junction contained 4 bases not matched to a gene. CDR3 residues: CASSFNAGGQETQYF. The CDR3 DNA sequence: TGTGCCAGCAGCTTTAATGCGGGAGGGCAAGAGACCCAGTACTTC.

The V and J genes are TRBV5-4 and TRBJ2-1; tentatively, D is TRBD1 (5 bases). The CDR3 spans 11 residues. The V end was cut by 2 bases, the J end by 14 bases, with 11 bases between. Germline lookup yields CDR1 SGHNT and CDR2 YYREEE (reference sequence). The CDR3: CASSFEGAKFF. The CDR3 DNA is TGTGCCAGCAGCTTTGAAGGGGCAAAGTTCTTC.

V gene TRBV30 combines with J gene TRBJ2-7; possible D gene TRBD1, 6 bases. Germline V gene lookup returns CDR1 GTSNPN and CDR2 SVGIG (reference sequence). V gave up 2 bases and J gave up 6 bases, with 14 bases separating them. The CDR3 length is 13 residues. The CDR3 sequence is CAWSKGQGREQYF. The CDR3 bases are TGTGCCTGGAGTAAAGGGCAGGGGCGCGAGCAGTACTTC.